This T cell receptor (beta chain) originates from a study of post-analysis software for immune sequencing data. Presence of unique molecular identifiers characterized the TCR beta cDNA libraries. TCRdb reprocessed the PCR reads with MiXCR, giving one entry per CDR3 protein. The sample gives some 160,000 distinct CDR3 sequences, 35% to 40% of which show up once; 28% is in the top ten. This sequence originates from a girl under 18 with multiple sclerosis. This sample comprised blood, obtained after autologous hematopoietic stem cell transplantation.

CDR3 in DNA: TGTGCCAGCAGCCCCCGTACAGGGAAAGCCTACGAGCAGTACTTC. Its translation is CASSPRTGKAYEQYF. This rearrangement joins TRBV28 to TRBJ2-7; D perhaps matches TRBD1 (6 bases). Germline CDR1 is MDHEN and CDR2 is SYDVKM. V dropped 6 bases and J dropped 2 bases, with 17 bases sitting between them. This CDR3 has 15 amino acids.